This T cell receptor beta chain was captured by sequencing in a study of shared clonotypes between healthy human individuals. About the study: Samples came from a couple of female and a few male donors aged 18 to 49. Each donor had three CD4 naive, three CD4 memory, two CD8 naive and one CD8 memory plate.

The deep-level immunoSEQ assay was used. TCRdb's copy holds only in-frame clones and misses some; the assay was immunoSEQ multiplex PCR. The table lists about 1.5 million clones, approximately 98% of them singletons. CDR1 and CDR2 (germline): MDHEN, SYDVKM. The CDR3 has 12 residues. The V end lost 4 bases, the J end lost 4 bases, and 5 bases lay between the germline ends. In regard to this clone: This sample also contains other DNA sequences that code for the same CDR3.

The chain joins TRBV28 to TRBJ1-5; D is unclear. This TCR was recovered from a man aged 30 to 45 in good health. The sequencing input was naive CD4+ T cells sorted from blood. The subset denotes: CD45RA+ positively selected. CDR3 amino acids: CASSSLNQPQHF. CDR3 nucleotide sequence: TGTGCCAGCAGTTCCCTGAATCAGCCCCAGCATTTT.